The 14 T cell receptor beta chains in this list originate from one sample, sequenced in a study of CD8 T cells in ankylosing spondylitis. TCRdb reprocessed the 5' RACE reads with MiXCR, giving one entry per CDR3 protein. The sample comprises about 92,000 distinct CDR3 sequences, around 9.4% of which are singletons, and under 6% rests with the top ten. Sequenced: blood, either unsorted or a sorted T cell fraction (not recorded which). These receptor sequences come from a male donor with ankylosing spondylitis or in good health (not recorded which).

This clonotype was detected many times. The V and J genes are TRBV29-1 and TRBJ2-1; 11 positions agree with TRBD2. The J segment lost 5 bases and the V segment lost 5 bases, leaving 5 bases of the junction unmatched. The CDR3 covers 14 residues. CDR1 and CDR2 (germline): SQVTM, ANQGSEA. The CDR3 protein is CSVSLAGGDNEQFF. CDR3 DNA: TGCAGCGTTTCTCTAGCGGGGGGAGACAATGAGCAGTTCTTC.

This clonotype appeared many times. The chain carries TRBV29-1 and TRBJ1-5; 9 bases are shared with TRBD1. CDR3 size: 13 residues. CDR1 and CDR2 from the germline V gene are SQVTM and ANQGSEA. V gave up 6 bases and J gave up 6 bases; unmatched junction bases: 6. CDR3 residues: CSVDTGGGQPQHF. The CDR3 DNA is TGCAGCGTAGACACAGGGGGCGGTCAGCCCCAGCATTTT.

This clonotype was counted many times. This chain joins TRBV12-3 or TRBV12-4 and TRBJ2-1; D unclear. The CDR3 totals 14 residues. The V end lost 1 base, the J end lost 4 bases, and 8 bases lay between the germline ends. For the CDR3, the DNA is TGTGCCAGCAGTTTAGATGTGGGGTACAATGAGCAGTTCTTC. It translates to CASSLDVGYNEQFF.

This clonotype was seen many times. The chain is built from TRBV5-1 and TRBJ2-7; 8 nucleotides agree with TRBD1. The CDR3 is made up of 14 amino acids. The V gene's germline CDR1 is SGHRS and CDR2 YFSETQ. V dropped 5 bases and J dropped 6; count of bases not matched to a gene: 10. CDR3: CASSQQGGVREQYF. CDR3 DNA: TGCGCCAGCAGTCAACAGGGGGGCGTCCGCGAGCAGTACTTC.

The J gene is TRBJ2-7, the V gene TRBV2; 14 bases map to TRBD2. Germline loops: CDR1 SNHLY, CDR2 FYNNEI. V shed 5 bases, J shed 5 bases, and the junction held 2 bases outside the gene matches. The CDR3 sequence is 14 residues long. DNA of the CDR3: TGTGCCAGCAGTTTGACTAGCGGGGGGGACGAGCAGTACTTC. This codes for CASSLTSGGDEQYF.

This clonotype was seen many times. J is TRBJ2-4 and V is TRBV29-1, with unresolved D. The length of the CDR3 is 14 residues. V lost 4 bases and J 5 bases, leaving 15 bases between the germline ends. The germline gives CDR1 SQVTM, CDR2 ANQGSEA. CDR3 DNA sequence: TGCAGCGTTGGCCCCCGCCGGGCGGAAAACATTCAGTACTTC. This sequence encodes CSVGPRRAENIQYF.

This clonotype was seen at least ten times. Here the CDR3 DNA reads TGTGCCAGCACCCTTCCCAACACTGAAGCTTTCTTT. Translation: CASTLPNTEAFF. The chain links TRBV7-2 to TRBJ1-1; D unclear. This CDR3 has 12 residues. Deletions cut 7 bases from V and 2 bases from J, with 8 bases between. In germline, CDR1 is SGHTA, CDR2 FQGNSA.

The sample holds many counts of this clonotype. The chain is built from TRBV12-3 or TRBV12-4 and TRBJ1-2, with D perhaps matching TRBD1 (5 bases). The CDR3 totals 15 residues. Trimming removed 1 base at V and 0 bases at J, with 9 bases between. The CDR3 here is CASSLESTANYGYTF. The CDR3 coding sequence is TGTGCCAGCAGTTTAGAATCGACAGCTAACTATGGCTACACCTTC.

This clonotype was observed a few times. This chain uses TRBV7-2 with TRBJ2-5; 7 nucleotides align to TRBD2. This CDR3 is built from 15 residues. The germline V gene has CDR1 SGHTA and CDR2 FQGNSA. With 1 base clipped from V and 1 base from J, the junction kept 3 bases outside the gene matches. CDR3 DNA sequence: TGTGCCAGCAGCTTAGGCCGGGGGGTCCAAGAGACCCAGTACTTC. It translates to CASSLGRGVQETQYF. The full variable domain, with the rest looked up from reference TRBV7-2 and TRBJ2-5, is GAGVSQSPSNKVTEKGKDVELRCDPISGHTALYWYRQSLGQGLEFLIYFQGNSAPDKSGLPSDRFSAERTGGSVSTLTIQRTQQEDSAVYLCASSLGRGVQETQYFGPGTRLLVL.

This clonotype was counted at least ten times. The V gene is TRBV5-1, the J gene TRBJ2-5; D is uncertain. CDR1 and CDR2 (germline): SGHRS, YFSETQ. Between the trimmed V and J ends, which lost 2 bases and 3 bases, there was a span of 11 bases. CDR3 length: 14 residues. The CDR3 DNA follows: TGCGCCAGCAGCTTTGGGCCAAACGAAGAGACCCAGTACTTC. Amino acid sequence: CASSFGPNEETQYF.

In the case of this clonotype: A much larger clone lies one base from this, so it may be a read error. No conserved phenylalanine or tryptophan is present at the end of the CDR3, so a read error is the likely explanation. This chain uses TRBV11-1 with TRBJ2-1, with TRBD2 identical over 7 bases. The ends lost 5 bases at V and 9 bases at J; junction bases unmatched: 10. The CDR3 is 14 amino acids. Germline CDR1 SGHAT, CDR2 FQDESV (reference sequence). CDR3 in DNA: TGTGCCAGCAGCCACTCGGGACTACAGGTTGAGCAGTTCCTC. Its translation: CASSHSGLQVEQFL.

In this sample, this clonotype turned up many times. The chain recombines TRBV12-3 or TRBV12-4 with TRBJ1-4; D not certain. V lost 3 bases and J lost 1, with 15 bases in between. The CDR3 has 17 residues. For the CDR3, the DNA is TGTGCCAGCAGTTTCGGAGGGATCGGGAGAACTAATGAAAAACTGTTTTTT. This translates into CASSFGGIGRTNEKLFF.

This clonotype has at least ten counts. The CDR3 loop is CASSLDFLSQGHEQYF. Written as DNA, the CDR3 is TGTGCCAGCAGTTTAGACTTCCTTTCACAGGGCCACGAGCAGTACTTC. This chain links TRBV12-3 or TRBV12-4 with TRBJ2-7, with a tentative D call TRBD1 (6 bases). This CDR3 has 16 amino acids. The germline V and J ends were trimmed by 1 base and 5 bases, with 18 bases remaining between them.

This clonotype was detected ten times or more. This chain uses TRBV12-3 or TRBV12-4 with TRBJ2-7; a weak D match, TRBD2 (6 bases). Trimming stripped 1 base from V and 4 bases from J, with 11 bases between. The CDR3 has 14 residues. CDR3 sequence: CASSLDGGDYEQYF. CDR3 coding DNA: TGTGCCAGCAGTTTAGACGGGGGTGATTACGAGCAGTACTTC.